One sample yielded the 24 T cell receptor beta chains listed below, sequenced in a study of T-cell memory formation after mild COVID-19. One entry per CDR3 protein, called by TCRdb with MiXCR from the 5' RACE reads. This sample has around 340,000 distinct CDR3 sequences; about an eighth occur once, and the top ten carry roughly 22%. Sequencing was performed on PBMCs or a T cell subset sorted from them (not recorded which). These receptors originate from a man aged 18-30 years who had mild COVID-19 (a few samples of this study predate the infection). Cell type and time point are not known.

This rearrangement joins TRBV11-2 to TRBJ2-1; D unresolved. Trimming shortened V by 0 bases and J by 0 bases, and 6 bases separated the two germline ends. CDR3 size: 15 residues. Germline loops: CDR1 SGHAT, CDR2 FQNNGV. CDR3: CASSLELDSYNEQFF. Here the CDR3 DNA reads TGTGCCAGCAGCTTAGAATTAGACTCCTACAATGAGCAGTTCTTC.

This chain joins TRBV7-2 and TRBJ2-2, with 8 bases fitting TRBD1. The CDR3 is 14 amino acids. CDR1 and CDR2 (germline): SGHTA, FQGNSA. J lost 5 bases, V lost 5 bases, and 4 bases had no gene match. This CDR3 is CASSRGQETGELFF. CDR3 DNA sequence: TGTGCCAGCAGCAGGGGACAGGAAACCGGGGAGCTGTTTTTT.

This clonotype appeared many times. The genes are TRBV9 and TRBJ1-1; weak D call: TRBD1 (6 bases). Trimming shortened V by 4 bases and J by 5 bases, and 18 bases separated the two germline ends. The CDR3 sequence is 15 residues long. Germline V gives CDR1 SGDLS, CDR2 YYNGEE. The CDR3 loop is CASSPTRGALTEAFF. The CDR3 DNA is TGTGCCAGCAGCCCAACAAGGGGGGCCCTTACTGAAGCTTTCTTT.

V usage is TRBV7-3 and J usage is TRBJ1-1; unclear D gene. The V and J ends lost 3 bases and 0 bases respectively, with 11 bases between them. Germline V gene sequence: CDR1 SGHTA, CDR2 FQGTGA. The CDR3 runs to 15 residues. The CDR3 DNA reads as TGTGCCAGCAGCTTGTTAGTTGGTGTGAACACTGAAGCTTTCTTT. It codes for CASSLLVGVNTEAFF.

The chain joins TRBV4-1 to TRBJ2-3; 10 bases agree with TRBD1. CDR1 is MGHRA and CDR2 is YSYEKL in the germline V gene. V shed 3 bases, J shed 6 bases, and the junction held 3 bases outside the gene matches. The CDR3 runs 14 residues. DNA for the CDR3: TGCGCCAGCAGCCAGGGGACAGGGGACGATACGCAGTATTTT. Amino acids: CASSQGTGDDTQYF.

V is TRBV7-6 and J is TRBJ1-2, with unresolved D. Germline CDR1 reads SGHVS; CDR2 reads FNYEAQ. With 5 bases removed from V and 4 bases from J, the gap between germline ends came to 11 bases. The CDR3 runs 13 residues. The CDR3 reads CASSRTGIYGYTF. The CDR3 region has the DNA TGTGCCAGCAGCAGGACGGGAATCTATGGCTACACCTTC.

This chain connects TRBV7-9 to TRBJ1-6; unclear D gene. The CDR3 contains 12 residues. The germline CDR1 and CDR2 sequences are SEHNR and FQNEAQ (reference sequence). The ends were cut back, 2 bases at V and 8 bases at J, with 4 bases in the middle. CDR3 nucleotides: TGTGCCAGCAGCTTAAACGATTCACCCCTCCACTTT. This gives the protein CASSLNDSPLHF. Full variable domain (remainder filled in from reference TRBV7-9 and TRBJ1-6): DTGVSQNPRHKITKRGQNVTFRCDPISEHNRLYWYRQTLGQGPEFLTYFQNEAQLEKSRLLSDRFSAERPKGSFSTLEIQRTEQGDSAMYLCASSLNDSPLHFGNGTRLTVT.

This clonotype was found a few times. This sequence joins TRBV6-5 and TRBJ1-5; tentative D call: TRBD1 (5 bases). The CDR3 extends over 14 amino acids. Per the germline V gene, CDR1 is MNHEY and CDR2 is SVGAGI. V lost 0 bases and J 4 bases, leaving 7 bases between the germline ends. In DNA form, the CDR3 reads TGTGCCAGCAGTTACTCGGGGGAGAATCAGCCCCAGCATTTT. Amino acid sequence: CASSYSGENQPQHF.

V usage is TRBV6-5 and J usage is TRBJ2-3; TRBD1 might be the D (5 bases). The length of the CDR3 is 14 residues. Germline V gene lookup returns CDR1 MNHEY and CDR2 SVGAGI. V gave up 6 bases and J gave up 4 bases, with 14 bases separating them. Written as DNA, the CDR3 is TGTGCCAGCAGGCCTCATTCCAGGGCAGATACGCAGTATTTT. It yields the protein CASRPHSRADTQYF.

The genes are TRBV14 and TRBJ2-1; D tentatively reads TRBD1 or TRBD2 (6 bases each). CDR3 length equals 16 residues. V was shortened by 3 bases and J by 4 bases, with 16 bases between the two germline ends. Germline assignment: CDR1 SGHDN and CDR2 FVKESK. As DNA, the CDR3 is TGTGCCAGCAGCCACACTAGAGGGGGGTCGTACAATGAGCAGTTCTTC. Its translation is CASSHTRGGSYNEQFF.

This clonotype was seen at least ten times. The rearrangement joins TRBV7-2 to TRBJ1-1, with 9 bases aligning to TRBD1. The germline gives CDR1 SGHTA, CDR2 FQGNSA. V gave up 5 bases and J gave up 7 bases; unmatched junction bases: 8. The CDR3 spans 14 residues. The CDR3 protein is CASSTRQGEVEAFF. As DNA, the CDR3 is TGTGCCAGCAGCACCAGACAGGGGGAGGTTGAAGCTTTCTTT.

This clonotype was detected many times. The V call is TRBV5-1, the J call TRBJ2-1; TRBD1 matches 9 bases. Trimming took 9 bases from V and 15 from J; bases not matched to a gene: 10. Looked up from germline, CDR1 is SGHRS and CDR2 is YFSETQ. The CDR3 is made up of 11 amino acids. CDR3 in amino acids: CATLDRGEMFF. As DNA, the CDR3 is TGCGCCACCCTCGACAGGGGGGAGATGTTCTTC.

This clonotype has more than one count but fewer than ten. The CDR3 here is CASSLGNRREQYF. The CDR3 DNA sequence: TGTGCCAGCAGTCTGGGTAATCGGCGCGAGCAGTACTTC. This chain joins TRBV7-2 and TRBJ2-7; D not certain. Per the germline V gene, CDR1 is SGHTA and CDR2 is FQGNSA. The CDR3 spans 13 residues. V was trimmed by 6 bases and J by 6 bases, leaving 15 bases between them.

V gene TRBV5-1 combines with J gene TRBJ1-1; no firm D call. V lost 1 base and J lost 6, with 10 bases in between. The CDR3 consists of 13 residues. CDR1 is SGHRS, CDR2 YFSETQ, per germline. In DNA form, the CDR3 reads TGCGCCAGCAGCTTGAGTGGAACTTCTGAAGCTTTCTTT. Protein sequence: CASSLSGTSEAFF. Combining the CDR3 with reference TRBV5-1 and TRBJ1-1 gives the whole variable domain KAGVTQTPRYLIKTRGQQVTLSCSPISGHRSVSWYQQTPGQGLQFLFEYFSETQRNKGNFPGRFSGRQFSNSRSEMNVSTLELGDSALYLCASSLSGTSEAFFGQGTRLTVV.

This clonotype was observed at least ten times. The CDR3 region is CASSLPGGANTIYF. The CDR3 region has the DNA TGTGCCAGCAGTTTGCCCGGGGGCGCGAACACCATATATTTT. The chain uses TRBV12-3 or TRBV12-4 and TRBJ1-3; D might be TRBD1 (6 bases). V lost 3 bases and J 7 bases, leaving 13 bases between the germline ends. The CDR3 runs 14 residues.

This clonotype was observed a few times. The gene calls are TRBV5-1 and TRBJ1-1, with D maybe TRBD1 (5 bases). This CDR3 is 13 amino acids long. Between the trimmed V and J ends, which lost 1 base and 4 bases, there was a span of 8 bases. Germline loops: CDR1 SGHRS, CDR2 YFSETQ. CDR3 sequence reads: CASSLSGGTEAFF. In DNA form, the CDR3 reads TGCGCCAGCAGCTTGTCGGGGGGCACTGAAGCTTTCTTT.

This clonotype was picked up a small number of times. J is TRBJ2-2 and V is TRBV7-2, with a tentative D call TRBD2 (6 bases). Germline assignment: CDR1 SGHTA and CDR2 FQGNSA. V was clipped by 3 bases and J by 0 bases, with 11 bases between them. CDR3 size: 16 residues. For the CDR3, the DNA is TGTGCCAGCAGCTTCGGCGGGGCTGCGAACACCGGGGAGCTGTTTTTT. Translating gives CASSFGGAANTGELFF.

The chain employs TRBV29-1 and TRBJ2-5; TRBD1 might be the D (5 bases). The V gene lost 6 bases and the J gene lost 4 bases, with 12 bases spanning the gap. Per germline, CDR1 SQVTM and CDR2 ANQGSEA. CDR3 length: 12 amino acids. In nucleotides, the CDR3 is TGCAGCGTCGCGGCAAGGGGAGAGACCCAGTACTTC. Amino acids: CSVAARGETQYF.

The chain has TRBV4-3 and TRBJ2-3; no firm D call. CDR1 LGHNA and CDR2 YSLEER come from the germline V gene. CDR3 size: 14 residues. V dropped 0 bases and J dropped 3 bases, with 7 bases sitting between them. The CDR3 nucleotides read TGCGCCAGCAGCCAAGAAGCAGGTACAGATACGCAGTATTTT. Residues: CASSQEAGTDTQYF.

The rearrangement joins TRBV6-5 to TRBJ2-1, with 10 positions matching TRBD2. The CDR3 has 16 amino acids. Germline CDR1 reads MNHEY; CDR2 reads SVGAGI. J lost 4 bases, V lost 0 bases, and 3 bases had no gene match. The chain's CDR3 is CASSYSDSGGYNEQFF. The CDR3 DNA is TGTGCCAGCAGTTACTCTGATAGCGGGGGGTACAATGAGCAGTTCTTC.

The V gene is TRBV2, the J gene TRBJ2-5; D possibly corresponds to TRBD1 (6 bases). Germline V gene data show CDR1 as SNHLY and CDR2 as FYNNEI. V gave up 7 bases and J gave up 3 bases, with 6 bases separating them. The CDR3 covers 11 residues. Here the CDR3 reads CASKGEETQYF. In DNA, the CDR3 is TGTGCCAGCAAGGGGGAAGAGACCCAGTACTTC.

This clonotype has only a few counts. The chain recombines TRBV5-1 with TRBJ2-2; 9 nucleotides align to TRBD1. Germline V lookup: CDR1 SGHRS, CDR2 YFSETQ. CDR3 length: 16 amino acids. J was trimmed by 6 bases and V by 4 bases; bases with no gene match: 10. The CDR3 nucleotides read TGCGCCAGCAGCCCCGCCGGGACAGGGTATGCCGGGGAGCTGTTTTTT. Its protein product is CASSPAGTGYAGELFF.

This sequence joins TRBV2 and TRBJ2-5; perhaps TRBD2 as D (5 bases). CDR3 size: 14 residues. Germline lookup yields CDR1 SNHLY and CDR2 FYNNEI. Trimming took off 4 bases at V and 1 base at J, with 10 bases between the two ends. The CDR3 nucleotides read TGTGCCAGCAGTGCTGGTACTAGCCAAGAGACCCAGTACTTC. Amino acids: CASSAGTSQETQYF.

The gene calls are TRBV7-9 and TRBJ2-5; D possibly corresponds to TRBD2 (6 bases). The V end was cut by 3 bases, the J end by 5 bases, with 10 bases between. CDR3 length: 13 residues. The germline CDR1 and CDR2 sequences are SEHNR and FQNEAQ (reference sequence). In DNA form, the CDR3 reads TGTGCCAGCAGCTTTCGTGCGGGGGAGACCCAGTACTTC. Protein sequence: CASSFRAGETQYF.